This entry lists 23 T cell receptor beta chains sequenced from one sample in a study of human T cells and chemical hapten exposure. Using its own MiXCR run on the RACE reads, TCRdb lists one record per CDR3 protein. Counted here are about 380,000 distinct CDR3 sequences, approximately 4.4% occurring once; the ten biggest clones make up under 3%. This sample's time point: patch test 1, 2 weeks after DPC sensitization. Treatment meaning: therapeutic diphenylcyclopropenone sensitization with weekly scalp DPC. The sample in question was whole blood, obtained in connection with sensitization to the hapten diphenylcyclopropenone (DPC). The source of these receptors is a woman in her forties or fifties with alopecia areata. Some clones in this sample may be carry-over from other donors' samples.

The table lists this clonotype with a few counts. The genes are TRBV27 and TRBJ1-1; no reliable D call. The CDR3 consists of 13 residues. Germline CDR1 reads MNHEY; CDR2 reads SMNVEV (reference sequence). V lost 6 bases and J 0 bases, leaving 8 bases between the germline ends. The DNA for the CDR3 is TGTGCCAGCAGACGGAGTATGAACACTGAAGCTTTCTTT. It translates to CASRRSMNTEAFF.

Remarks on this clonotype: One junction end does not reproduce the germline sequence, and a read error may be involved. V usage is TRBV5-1 and J usage is TRBJ2-3, with TRBD2 matching over 7 bases. CDR1 and CDR2 from the germline V gene are SGHRS and YFSETQ. CDR3 length equals 12 residues. CDR3 in amino acids: CASTLGGDTQYF. The CDR3 bases are TGCGCCAGCACCTTGGGAGGGGATACGCAGTATTTT.

The V and J genes are TRBV28 and TRBJ1-1; the D gene is possibly TRBD1 (5 bases). V was clipped by 1 base and J by 8 bases, with 11 bases between them. Germline V gene sequence: CDR1 MDHEN, CDR2 SYDVKM. This CDR3 has 13 amino acids. The CDR3 DNA is TGTGCCAGCAGTTTATTTGGGACCACCGAAGCTTTCTTT. It is translated as CASSLFGTTEAFF.

This clonotype was found many times. This sequence joins TRBV6-6 and TRBJ2-5; 8 nucleotides line up with TRBD2. In germline, CDR1 is MNHNY, CDR2 SVGAGI (reference sequence). The CDR3 sequence is 16 residues long. Germline trimming cut 5 bases from V and 1 base from J; bases unmatched to any gene: 9. CDR3 region: CASSPEPGGAQETQYF. The CDR3 nucleotides read TGTGCCAGCAGTCCAGAACCGGGAGGGGCCCAAGAGACCCAGTACTTC.

This clonotype was seen repeatedly, ten times or more. V usage is TRBV6-5 and J usage is TRBJ2-7; 12 nucleotides line up with TRBD1. With 6 bases clipped from V and 10 bases from J, the junction kept 4 bases outside the gene matches. The V gene's germline CDR1 is MNHEY and CDR2 SVGAGI. The CDR3 covers 12 residues. CDR3 loop: CASSPGTGGQYF. In DNA, the CDR3 is TGTGCCAGCAGCCCCGGGACAGGGGGCCAGTACTTC.

This clonotype was recorded at least ten times. The chain recombines TRBV7-9 with TRBJ1-2; 8 bases map to TRBD1. CDR1 and CDR2 (germline): SEHNR, FQNEAQ (reference sequence). The CDR3 covers 12 residues. Trimming took 5 bases from V and 12 from J; bases not matched to a gene: 8. The CDR3 is CASSLDREKDTF. The CDR3 DNA is TGTGCCAGCAGCCTGGACAGGGAAAAAGACACCTTC.

In its sample, this clonotype was seen many times. CDR3 in DNA: TGTGCCAGCAGACACGGACGGAGGCATAGCACAGATACGCAGTATTTT. It yields the protein CASRHGRRHSTDTQYF. V gene TRBV5-6 combines with J gene TRBJ2-3, with a possible D match to TRBD2 (5 bases). The V end lost 5 bases, the J end lost 0 bases, and 16 bases lay between the germline ends. Germline V gene data show CDR1 as SGHDT and CDR2 as YYEEEE. The CDR3 loop spans 16 amino acids. Combining the CDR3 with reference TRBV5-6 and TRBJ2-3 gives the whole variable domain DAGVTQSPTHLIKTRGQQVTLRCSPKSGHDTVSWYQQALGQGPQFIFQYYEEEERQRGNFPDRFSGHQFPNYSSELNVNALLLGDSALYLCASRHGRRHSTDTQYFGPGTRLTVL.

This clonotype was seen at least ten times. The chain couples TRBV28 to TRBJ2-6; tentative D call: TRBD1 (5 bases). Germline loops: CDR1 MDHEN, CDR2 SYDVKM. The CDR3 has 15 residues. V dropped 4 bases and J dropped 2 bases, with 9 bases sitting between them. The CDR3 reads CASSSTVTGANVLTF. The CDR3 region has the DNA TGTGCCAGCAGTTCGACAGTCACTGGGGCCAACGTCCTGACTTTC.

This clonotype was counted at least ten times. This chain joins TRBV11-2 and TRBJ1-6; a weak D match, TRBD1 (5 bases). Germline V gene lookup returns CDR1 SGHAT and CDR2 FQNNGV. The CDR3 has 15 amino acids. V shed 6 bases and J shed 8 bases, with 17 bases lying between them. As DNA, the CDR3 is TGTGCCAGCAGTCTAATGGCAGGGACGGATTCACCCCTCCACTTT. Protein: CASSLMAGTDSPLHF. The whole variable domain, remainder taken from reference TRBV11-2 and TRBJ1-6, is EAGVAQSPRYKIIEKRQSVAFWCNPISGHATLYWYQQILGQGPKLLIQFQNNGVVDDSQLPKDRFSAERLKGVDSTLKIQPAKLEDSAVYLCASSLMAGTDSPLHFGNGTRLTVT.

This clonotype appeared many times. V is TRBV7-2 and J is TRBJ2-5, with TRBD2 matching 11 bases. The J segment lost 3 bases and the V segment lost 0 bases, leaving 6 bases of the junction unmatched. The CDR3 is made up of 17 amino acids. In germline, CDR1 is SGHTA, CDR2 FQGNSA. The CDR3: CASSLAASGGLEETQYF. DNA of the CDR3: TGTGCCAGCAGCTTAGCGGCTAGCGGGGGGCTGGAAGAGACCCAGTACTTC.

The sample holds many counts of this clonotype. V and J are TRBV5-4 and TRBJ1-1; TRBD1 matches at 7 bases. Germline V lookup: CDR1 SGHNT, CDR2 YYREEE (reference sequence). After removal of 0 bases from V and 1 base from J, the junction contained 3 bases not matched to a gene. This CDR3 is 15 amino acids long. Written as DNA, the CDR3 is TGTGCCAGCAGCTTGGAGGGGGCCAGGAACACTGAAGCTTTCTTT. It codes for CASSLEGARNTEAFF.

In its sample, this clonotype was seen a few times. The chain joins TRBV27 to TRBJ2-7, with TRBD2 matching 7 bases. The CDR3 runs to 16 residues. Germline V gene data show CDR1 as MNHEY and CDR2 as SMNVEV (reference sequence). Trimming took 6 bases from V and 2 from J; bases not matched to a gene: 13. CDR3 sequence (DNA): TGTGCCAGCAGGCTCCAAGGGCGGGACTACCCCTACGAGCAGTACTTC. Translated, it gives CASRLQGRDYPYEQYF.

This clonotype was counted at least ten times. The V and J genes are TRBV12-3 or TRBV12-4 and TRBJ2-7; D could derive from TRBD1 or TRBD2 (5 bases each). V was pared by 6 bases and J by 7 bases, with 13 bases between. The CDR3 length is 12 residues. The CDR3 region is CASSPGTPEQYF. CDR3 coding DNA: TGTGCCAGCAGCCCCGGGACCCCGGAGCAGTACTTC.

Concerning this clonotype itself: This may stem from a read error, because a much larger clone lies one nucleotide away. The V call is TRBV27, the J call TRBJ1-4; D call uncertain. There are 12 residues in the CDR3. Germline-derived CDR1 and CDR2 are MNHEY and SMNVEV (reference sequence). DNA of the CDR3: TGTTCCAGCAGTGCCGCTAATGAAAAACTGTTTTTT. Translation: CSSSAANEKLFF.

This clonotype has only a few counts. This chain joins TRBV10-3 and TRBJ2-3; D is perhaps TRBD1 (6 bases). This CDR3 is 13 amino acids long. Germline assignment: CDR1 ENHRY and CDR2 SYGVKD. V dropped 4 bases and J dropped 6 bases, with 11 bases sitting between them. For the CDR3, the DNA is TGTGCCATCAGTGGCCTTCAGGGGGATACGCAGTATTTT. Translation: CAISGLQGDTQYF.

This clonotype has ten or more counts. The rearrangement links TRBV12-3 or TRBV12-4 to TRBJ2-1; D possibly uses TRBD1 or TRBD2 (6 bases each). The CDR3 covers 15 residues. The germline V and J ends were trimmed by 5 bases and 8 bases, with 19 bases remaining between them. CDR3 coding DNA: TGTGCCAGCAGTCCTTTTTCCTCCGGGGGCGATGAGCAGTTCTTC. Amino acids: CASSPFSSGGDEQFF.

This clonotype was seen many times. This chain connects TRBV6-5 to TRBJ2-1, with 7 bases that match TRBD2. Trimming took 2 bases from V and 6 from J; bases not matched to a gene: 4. This CDR3 has 14 residues. Germline assignment: CDR1 MNHEY and CDR2 SVGAGI. The CDR3 here is CASSYVSSGNEQFF. The CDR3 DNA reads TGTGCCAGCAGTTACGTGTCTAGCGGCAATGAGCAGTTCTTC.

Worth noting for this clonotype: This could be a read error, since a much larger clone is one nucleotide away. The genes are TRBV4-2 and TRBJ1-5; possible D gene TRBD1, 6 bases. Looked up from germline, CDR1 is LGHNA and CDR2 is YNFKEQ. CDR3 length: 14 residues. The chain's CDR3 is CASSQSRGDQPQRF. CDR3 nucleotide sequence: TGTGCCAGCAGCCAGAGCAGGGGCGATCAGCCCCAGCGTTTT.

The V gene is TRBV6-5, the J gene TRBJ1-6, with 7 bases fitting TRBD1. Germline V gene lookup returns CDR1 MNHEY and CDR2 SVGAGI. V was pared by 4 bases and J by 6 bases, with 9 bases of the junction left unmatched. This CDR3 is built from 16 residues. The CDR3 sequence is CASSSPAGTANSPLHF. For the CDR3, the DNA is TGTGCCAGCAGTTCCCCTGCCGGGACAGCTAATTCACCCCTCCACTTT.

At least ten counts were recorded for this clonotype. The chain couples TRBV6-2 or TRBV6-3 to TRBJ2-1, with TRBD2 matching 7 bases. Germline CDR1 is MNHEY and CDR2 is SVGEGT. V dropped 7 bases and J dropped 10; count of bases not matched to a gene: 10. This CDR3 has 13 amino acids. The CDR3 DNA follows: TGTGCCAGCAACCCGAGCGGGAAGGGAGAGCAGTTCTTC. Its protein product is CASNPSGKGEQFF.

This clonotype was seen at least ten times. V usage is TRBV27 and J usage is TRBJ1-5; D might be TRBD1 (5 bases). The germline gives CDR1 MNHEY, CDR2 SMNVEV (reference sequence). The CDR3 length is 16 residues. Trimming stripped 3 bases from V and 4 bases from J, with 16 bases between. Here the CDR3 DNA reads TGTGCCAGCAGTTTCTCCGGGACGGCTGCGAATCAGCCCCAGCATTTT. It specifies CASSFSGTAANQPQHF.

This clonotype was seen a handful of times. The chain has TRBV6-5 and TRBJ2-2, with D hard to call. The V gene lost 10 bases and the J gene lost 4 bases, with 13 bases spanning the gap. CDR1 is MNHEY, CDR2 SVGAGI, per germline. CDR3 size: 13 residues. CDR3 coding DNA: TGTGCCACAAGGCATACTACCACCGGGGAGCTGTTTTTT. As protein: CATRHTTTGELFF.

This clonotype was recorded many times. V usage is TRBV20-1 and J usage is TRBJ2-1; 10 bases agree with TRBD1. The CDR3 consists of 15 residues. Germline V gene sequence: CDR1 DFQATT, CDR2 SNEGSKA (reference sequence). The V gene end was trimmed by 7 bases and the J gene end by 3 bases; junction bases not matched to a gene: 9. The CDR3 sequence: CSVIMGQGYYNEQFF. The CDR3 nucleotides read TGCAGTGTTATAATGGGACAGGGGTACTACAATGAGCAGTTCTTC.